The 10 T cell receptor beta chains given below trace back to one sample, sequenced in a study of blood T cell repertoires in COVID-19. Produced via immunoSEQ multiplex PCR; TCRdb's table is partial and in-frame only. Found here are 250,000 to 350,000 clones, 65% to 85% of them singletons; the top ten hold around 14%. Sequencing used peripheral blood. The source is a person between 65 and 79 years old with COVID-19, enrolled during active disease.

The V and J genes are TRBV5-1 and TRBJ2-1; 9 positions agree with TRBD2. Germline values: CDR1 SGHRS, CDR2 YFSETQ. This CDR3 spans 15 amino acids. V lost 3 bases to trimming and J lost 7 bases; unmatched junction nucleotides: 8. The CDR3 DNA follows: TGCGCCAGCAGCTCGATAGCGGGGGCGGGTAATGAGCAGTTCTTC. It specifies CASSSIAGAGNEQFF.

The count of this clone is one. The chain combines TRBV19 with TRBJ1-2; 9 nucleotides line up with TRBD1. Per germline, CDR1 LNHDA and CDR2 SQIVND (reference sequence). There are 16 residues in the CDR3. J was trimmed by 6 bases and V by 6 bases; bases with no gene match: 14. CDR3 sequence reads: CASSRTQQGARHGYTF. As DNA, the CDR3 is TGTGCCAGTAGCCGAACGCAACAGGGGGCAAGGCATGGCTACACCTTC.

The chain links TRBV27 to TRBJ1-6, with TRBD1 matching 9 bases. Looked up from germline, CDR1 is MNHEY and CDR2 is SMNVEV (reference sequence). The CDR3 extends over 15 amino acids. Germline trimming cut 6 bases from V and 9 bases from J; bases unmatched to any gene: 9. The CDR3 reads CASRKTGGLLSPLHF. The CDR3 DNA reads as TGTGCCAGCAGAAAGACAGGGGGACTTCTTTCACCCCTCCACTTT.

The rearrangement joins TRBV19 to TRBJ1-2; TRBD1 matches at 7 bases. With V trimmed by 7 bases and J by 4 bases, 9 bases remained unmatched. There are 14 residues in the CDR3. Germline V gives CDR1 LNHDA, CDR2 SQIVND (reference sequence). CDR3 residues: CASKRQGLAYGYTF. DNA of the CDR3: TGTGCCAGTAAGAGACAGGGACTCGCCTATGGCTACACCTTC.

The sample holds one count of this clone. The chain carries TRBV19 and TRBJ1-2; tentatively, D is TRBD1 (5 bases). Trimming stripped 7 bases from V and 0 bases from J, with 18 bases between. In germline, CDR1 is LNHDA, CDR2 SQIVND (reference sequence). The CDR3 has 16 amino acids. CDR3 sequence reads: CASNGLGRDTNYGYTF. DNA for the CDR3: TGTGCCAGTAATGGGCTAGGCAGGGATACTAACTATGGCTACACCTTC.

There are a few counts of this clone. The genes are TRBV27 and TRBJ2-6, with D perhaps matching TRBD1 (6 bases). V was cut by 4 bases and J by 2 bases, with 9 bases left in between. Per germline, CDR1 MNHEY and CDR2 SMNVEV (reference sequence). The CDR3 is 15 amino acids. The CDR3 region has the DNA TGTGCCAGCAGTTCTAGGGGGACTGGGGCCAACGTCCTGACTTTC. Translating it yields CASSSRGTGANVLTF.

V gene TRBV5-5 combines with J gene TRBJ2-2; 7 bases agree with TRBD1. J was trimmed by 6 bases and V by 5 bases; bases with no gene match: 7. Germline CDR1 SGHKS, CDR2 YYEKEE (reference sequence). The CDR3 is made up of 14 amino acids. CDR3 amino acids: CASRLPGQSGELFF. CDR3 DNA: TGTGCCAGCAGATTACCGGGACAGTCCGGGGAGCTGTTTTTT. The entire variable domain, with the rest obtained from reference TRBV5-5 and TRBJ2-2, is as follows: DAGVTQSPTHLIKTRGQQVTLRCSPISGHKSVSWYQQVLGQGPQFIFQYYEKEERGRGNFPDRFSARQFPNYSSELNVNALLLGDSALYLCASRLPGQSGELFFGEGSRLTVL.

This clone appeared once. The chain couples TRBV3-1 (or the pseudogene TRBV3-2) to TRBJ2-3; 7 bases are shared with TRBD2. Germline V lookup: CDR1 LGHDT, CDR2 YNNKEL (reference sequence). This CDR3 comprises 16 residues. V lost 2 bases, J lost 2 bases, and 7 bases stayed unmatched. CDR3 sequence: CASSQSTSRYTDTQYF. The CDR3 region has the DNA TGTGCCAGCAGCCAATCGACTAGCCGATACACAGATACGCAGTATTTT.

The rearrangement uses TRBV5-4 and TRBJ1-2; perhaps TRBD1 as D (5 bases). The CDR3 is made up of 16 amino acids. Trimming removed 0 bases at V and 0 bases at J, with 12 bases between. CDR1 and CDR2 (germline): SGHNT, YYREEE (reference sequence). CDR3 nucleotide sequence: TGTGCCAGCAGCTTGGACAGGCAATCAGCTAACTATGGCTACACCTTC. Encoded protein: CASSLDRQSANYGYTF.

Concerning this clone itself: This CDR3 is also generated by other DNA sequences in the sample. The chain uses TRBV30 and TRBJ1-2; D gene ambiguous. This CDR3 has 11 amino acids. The V and J ends lost 0 bases and 8 bases respectively, with 7 bases between them. Germline CDR1 and CDR2: GTSNPN and SVGIG (reference sequence). For the CDR3, the DNA is TGTGCCTGGAGTGTAGCAGGCGGCTACACCTTC. This encodes CAWSVAGGYTF.